This is a list of T cell receptor beta chains from one sample in a study of blood T cell repertoires in COVID-19. Repertoires were generated with immunoSEQ multiplex PCR, while TCRdb's copy carries only in-frame clones and drops some. The repertoire has more than 200,000 clones, about 85% of them found once; the top ten carry roughly a tenth. Material for sequencing was PBMCs or T cells enriched from blood (not recorded which). These receptors were obtained from a man aged 25-45 years who had recovered from COVID-19. Both conserved end residues are part of each CDR3. D genes are given only for firm matches. The listing skips clone size in some rows; elsewhere it reads once, few, many or a size class.

size,D,V,J,CDR3,DNA
.,TRBD2,TRBV5-1,TRBJ2-5,CASSLAGGVAETQYF,TGCGCCAGCAGCTTGGCGGGAGGCGTGGCGGAGACCCAGTACTTC
.,.,TRBV6-1,TRBJ1-2,CASSELRAGAVGYTF,TGTGCCAGCAGTGAATTACGGGCAGGGGCTGTTGGCTACACCTTC
.,.,TRBV7-9,TRBJ1-6,CASHPGGLSSYNSPLHF,TGTGCCAGCCATCCGGGAGGCTTAAGCTCCTATAATTCACCCCTCCACTTT
few,.,TRBV9,TRBJ2-7,CASSVLDISGEQYF,TGTGCCAGCAGCGTGTTGGACATCTCTGGCGAGCAGTACTTC
.,.,TRBV19,TRBJ2-5,CASSSGGGHGETQYF,TGTGCCAGTAGTAGTGGTGGGGGCCACGGGGAGACCCAGTACTTC
.,TRBD1,TRBV12-5,TRBJ1-5,CASGSPTGTSGNQPQHF,TGTGCTAGTGGTTCACCGACAGGGACGAGTGGCAATCAGCCCCAGCATTTT
.,.,TRBV5-6,TRBJ2-7,CASSVRDTSYEQYF,TGTGCCAGCAGCGTCCGGGACACGTCCTACGAGCAGTACTTC
.,.,TRBV28,TRBJ1-1,CASSLLEREAFF,TGTGCCAGCAGTTTATTAGAGAGGGAAGCTTTCTTT
.,.,TRBV28,TRBJ1-3,CASTSWGGTGNTIYF,TGTGCCAGCACCTCGTGGGGCGGGACTGGAAACACCATATATTTT
.,TRBD1,TRBV19,TRBJ1-1,CASSISGGFEAFF,TGTGCCAGTAGTATTTCAGGGGGATTTGAAGCTTTCTTT
.,TRBD1,TRBV5-3,TRBJ2-5,CARSFPTGVYQETQYF,TGTGCCAGAAGCTTCCCGACAGGGGTTTACCAAGAGACCCAGTACTTC
.,.,TRBV30,TRBJ1-4,CAWSSGTREKLFF,TGTGCCTGGAGTTCCGGGACAAGGGAAAAACTGTTTTTT
once,TRBD2,TRBV19,TRBJ2-3,CASRVGLAADTQYF,TGTGCCAGCCGGGTCGGACTAGCAGCAGATACGCAGTATTTT
.,.,TRBV12-3/TRBV12-4,TRBJ1-2,CASSGDNYGYTF,TGTGCCAGCAGCGGAGATAACTATGGCTACACCTTC
.,TRBD1,TRBV16,TRBJ2-7,CASRPGTGIYEQYF,TGTGCCAGCAGACCCGGGACAGGGATCTACGAGCAGTACTTC
.,.,TRBV7-7,TRBJ2-1,CASSAWRDNEQFF,TGTGCCAGCAGCGCCTGGAGGGACAATGAGCAGTTCTTC
.,TRBD2,TRBV7-9,TRBJ2-7,CASSPLAGMTYEQYF,TGTGCCAGCAGCCCACTAGCGGGGATGACCTACGAGCAGTACTTC
.,.,TRBV7-9,TRBJ1-2,CASSLGQGYGYTF,TGTGCCAGCAGCTTAGGGCAGGGCTATGGCTACACCTTC
few,TRBD2,TRBV2,TRBJ2-3,CAGKIGLAGPDTQYF,TGTGCCGGTAAAATAGGACTAGCGGGACCAGATACGCAGTATTTT
.,TRBD2,TRBV4-1,TRBJ2-1,CASSQALQAGRNEQFF,TGCGCCAGCAGCCAAGCCCTACAAGCGGGGAGGAATGAGCAGTTCTTC
.,.,TRBV21-1,TRBJ2-7,CASSRDMTSGRTPYYEQYF,TGTGCCAGCAGCAGGGACATGACTAGCGGGAGAACTCCCTACTACGAGCAGTACTTC
.,TRBD1,TRBV4-1,TRBJ1-1,CASSHHPGQGANTEAFF,TGCGCCAGCAGCCATCATCCGGGACAGGGGGCGAACACTGAAGCTTTCTTT
.,TRBD1,TRBV5-4,TRBJ1-1,CASSPYRGYDTEAFF,TGTGCCAGCAGCCCCTACAGGGGTTACGACACTGAAGCTTTCTTT
once,TRBD1,TRBV18,TRBJ1-2,CASSPGQGNGYTF,TGTGCCAGCTCACCTGGACAGGGGAACGGCTACACCTTC
.,TRBD2,TRBV15,TRBJ2-3,CATSGGLAGGSADTQYF,TGTGCCACCAGCGGGGGACTAGCGGGAGGATCAGCAGATACGCAGTATTTT
once,.,TRBV21-1,TRBJ1-6,CASSNFRTAGHNSPLHF,TGTGCCAGCAGCAACTTCCGGACAGCCGGCCATAATTCACCCCTCCACTTT
.,TRBD1,TRBV5-5,TRBJ2-1,CASRDGQASYNEQFF,TGTGCCAGCAGAGATGGACAGGCGTCCTACAATGAGCAGTTCTTC
.,TRBD1,TRBV7-2,TRBJ1-2,CASSLMKGAKNGYTF,TGTGCCAGCAGCTTAATGAAGGGGGCAAAAAACGGCTACACCTTC
.,.,TRBV9,TRBJ2-1,CASSRRGLPGGEQFF,TGTGCCAGCAGCCGGAGAGGACTACCAGGGGGTGAGCAGTTCTTC
.,TRBD1,TRBV2,TRBJ2-7,CASRGDRGYEQYF,TGTGCCAGCAGGGGGGACAGGGGCTACGAGCAGTACTTC
.,TRBD2,TRBV7-7,TRBJ2-1,CASSKITSGLYNEQFF,TGTGCCAGCAGCAAGATAACTAGCGGGCTTTACAATGAGCAGTTCTTC
.,.,TRBV6-5,TRBJ2-2,CASSYGTQPTGELFF,TGTGCCAGCAGTTACGGGACACAGCCAACCGGGGAGCTGTTTTTT
.,.,TRBV30,TRBJ1-2,CAWIRALGGYTF,TGTGCCTGGATCAGGGCTTTGGGGGGCTACACCTTC
once,.,TRBV7-2,TRBJ2-3,CASSYITDTQYF,TGTGCCAGCAGCTACATCACAGATACGCAGTATTTT
.,.,TRBV6-5,TRBJ2-1,CASSITRNEQFF,TGTGCCAGCAGTATCACCAGGAATGAGCAGTTCTTC
.,.,TRBV2,TRBJ2-7,CASRRFDSFRDEQYF,TGTGCCAGCAGGAGGTTCGACAGCTTCCGCGACGAGCAGTACTTC
.,.,TRBV30,TRBJ2-7,CAWSGGQFSEQYF,TGTGCCTGGAGTGGCGGACAGTTTTCCGAGCAGTACTTC
.,.,TRBV9,TRBJ2-7,CASSATGFNLPYEQYF,TGTGCCAGCAGCGCTACAGGTTTCAACTTACCGTACGAGCAGTACTTC
.,TRBD2,TRBV27,TRBJ2-7,CASSPKAGGFSYEQYF,TGTGCCAGCAGTCCAAAAGCGGGAGGCTTCTCCTACGAGCAGTACTTC
once,TRBD1,TRBV2,TRBJ1-5,CASSRSGTGFSNQPQHF,TGTGCCAGCAGTAGATCCGGGACAGGGTTTAGCAATCAGCCCCAGCATTTT
.,.,TRBV4-2,TRBJ2-2,CASSQEGRGSTGELFF,TGTGCCAGCAGCCAAGAGGGCAGGGGTTCCACCGGGGAGCTGTTTTTT